Shown below are 29 T cell receptor beta chains from a single sample sequenced in a study of OX40 agonist ivuxolimab in advanced cancers. TCRdb's copy holds only in-frame clones and misses some; the assay was immunoSEQ multiplex PCR. Of around 19,000 clones listed, 85% to 95% were seen once; the top ten hold over 50%. Sequences were derived from CD4+ or CD8+ T cells sorted from blood, sampled in a trial of the OX40 agonist ivuxolimab. These receptors all stem from an adult with an advanced solid tumor such as melanoma, head and neck, liver or kidney cancer.

The gene calls are TRBV2 and TRBJ2-2; 13 bases align to TRBD2. The CDR3 loop spans 19 amino acids. With 2 bases clipped from V and 4 bases from J, the junction kept 10 bases outside the gene matches. Germline V gene data show CDR1 as SNHLY and CDR2 as FYNNEI. The CDR3 DNA reads TGTGCCAGCAGTGAAATGGGACTAGCGGGACTAGTGCGCACCGGGGAGCTGTTTTTT. It codes for CASSEMGLAGLVRTGELFF.

The rearrangement joins TRBV7-8 to TRBJ2-1; 8 positions agree with TRBD2. J gave up 4 bases and V 1 base, and 6 bases lay outside the gene matches. The length of the CDR3 is 16 residues. Per germline, CDR1 SGHVS and CDR2 FQNEAQ. The CDR3 loop is CASSLEVAGLYNEQFF. Here the CDR3 DNA reads TGTGCCAGCAGCTTAGAGGTAGCGGGGTTGTACAATGAGCAGTTCTTC.

This chain links TRBV5-1 with TRBJ2-7, with D uncertain. The germline V gene has CDR1 SGHRS and CDR2 YFSETQ. V shed 0 bases and J shed 0 bases, with 13 bases lying between them. The CDR3 spans 16 residues. CDR3 bases: TGCGCCAGCAGCTTGGTCGCCGATGTTAGCTCCTACGAGCAGTACTTC. Translation: CASSLVADVSSYEQYF.

This clone was counted only a few times. This rearrangement joins TRBV6-6 to TRBJ1-1; TRBD1 is a possible D gene (6 bases). The CDR3 loop spans 11 amino acids. The ends were cut back, 5 bases at V and 6 bases at J, with 7 bases in the middle. Germline loops: CDR1 MNHNY, CDR2 SVGAGI (reference sequence). CDR3: CASSEGAEAFF. The CDR3 bases are TGTGCCAGCAGTGAGGGGGCTGAAGCTTTCTTT.

The J gene is TRBJ2-2, the V gene TRBV6-1; unclear D gene. The length of the CDR3 is 14 residues. The ends were cut back, 10 bases at V and 1 base at J, with 13 bases in the middle. From germline, CDR1 is MNHNS and CDR2 SASEGT. This chain's CDR3 is CATFGRENTGELFF. DNA for the CDR3: TGTGCCACCTTCGGACGAGAGAACACCGGGGAGCTGTTTTTT.

The chain carries TRBV29-1 and TRBJ2-7; a possible D gene is TRBD1 (6 bases). The ends were cut back, 5 bases at V and 0 bases at J, with 8 bases in the middle. Germline CDR1 is SQVTM and CDR2 is ANQGSEA. The CDR3 spans 12 residues. The CDR3, as DNA: TGCAGCGTTCGCAGGGGCTCCTACGAGCAGTACTTC. This sequence encodes CSVRRGSYEQYF.

The chain recombines TRBV27 with TRBJ1-5; no clear D gene. Looked up from germline, CDR1 is MNHEY and CDR2 is SMNVEV (reference sequence). This CDR3 spans 15 amino acids. V gave up 1 base and J gave up 4 bases, with 11 bases separating them. The CDR3 DNA follows: TGTGCCAGCAGTTTATATTCAAGGTCTAATCAGCCCCAGCATTTT. Protein product: CASSLYSRSNQPQHF.

The chain combines TRBV6-1 with TRBJ2-7; the D call may be TRBD1 or TRBD2 (6 bases each). Trimming stripped 7 bases from V and 5 bases from J, with 18 bases between. Germline V lookup: CDR1 MNHNS, CDR2 SASEGT. The CDR3 extends over 14 amino acids. As DNA, the CDR3 is TGTGCCAGCATCGGGGGCACGGGTTCGAACGAGCAGTACTTC. Residues: CASIGGTGSNEQYF.

This clone was detected only a few times. J is TRBJ2-1 and V is TRBV5-5, with 9 nucleotides matching TRBD1. The J segment lost 4 bases and the V segment lost 4 bases, leaving 9 bases of the junction unmatched. The CDR3 sequence is 16 residues long. Germline V gene lookup returns CDR1 SGHKS and CDR2 YYEKEE (reference sequence). The CDR3 DNA follows: TGTGCCAGCAGCCCACCTGGGACAGGGCTTTACAATGAGCAGTTCTTC. Translating it yields CASSPPGTGLYNEQFF.

The chain couples TRBV7-9 to TRBJ1-6; D call uncertain. Germline values: CDR1 SEHNR, CDR2 FQNEAQ (reference sequence). CDR3 size: 15 residues. V was clipped by 0 bases and J by 10 bases, with 13 bases between them. This chain's CDR3 is CASSLARGTESPLHF. CDR3 bases: TGTGCCAGCAGCTTAGCGCGGGGTACGGAGTCACCCCTCCACTTT.

This clone occurred a few times. The rearrangement joins TRBV6-1 to TRBJ1-1; D is uncertain. The CDR3 has 12 amino acids. V lost 4 bases and J lost 1, with 4 bases in between. The germline V gene has CDR1 MNHNS and CDR2 SASEGT. The CDR3 sequence: CASSGGNTEAFF. CDR3 bases: TGTGCCAGCAGTGGGGGGAACACTGAAGCTTTCTTT.

The chain links TRBV4-1 to TRBJ2-5; D uncertain. Germline V lookup: CDR1 MGHRA, CDR2 YSYEKL. The V and J ends lost 0 bases and 5 bases respectively, with 16 bases between them. The length of the CDR3 is 16 residues. The CDR3 DNA sequence: TGCGCCAGCAGCCAAGATTCACGGGTCCGGGCGGAGACCCAGTACTTC. This translates into CASSQDSRVRAETQYF.

The chain employs TRBV6-5 and TRBJ2-1; 7 nucleotides line up with TRBD2. V shed 1 base, J shed 7 bases, and the junction held 7 bases outside the gene matches. The germline V gene has CDR1 MNHEY and CDR2 SVGAGI. This CDR3 region has 15 residues. In nucleotides, the CDR3 is TGTGCCAGCAGTTACTTTGGCGGGGGTGGTAATGAGCAGTTCTTC. Translation: CASSYFGGGGNEQFF.

This chain connects TRBV27 to TRBJ1-2; TRBD1 aligns across 7 bases. Germline-derived CDR1 and CDR2 are MNHEY and SMNVEV (reference sequence). With V trimmed by 4 bases and J by 4 bases, 15 bases remained unmatched. There are 17 residues in the CDR3. CDR3 DNA: TGTGCCAGCAGTTCGCCAAGGGGGAACAGGGGTATCTATGGCTACACCTTC. This codes for CASSSPRGNRGIYGYTF.

This clone was seen just once. This chain links TRBV7-8 with TRBJ2-5; 10 nucleotides match TRBD2. Germline CDR1 and CDR2: SGHVS and FQNEAQ. This CDR3 has 18 amino acids. Trimming cost V 4 bases and J 5 bases; bases outside gene matches: 16. CDR3 bases: TGTGCCAGCAGCTCCCACCCTGACAAGCGGGGGGGCCGGGAGACCCAGTACTTC. This codes for CASSSHPDKRGGRETQYF.

The chain carries TRBV6-5 and TRBJ1-2, with unresolved D. V shed 5 bases and J shed 3 bases, with 16 bases lying between them. From germline, CDR1 is MNHEY and CDR2 SVGAGI. This CDR3 comprises 15 residues. In nucleotides, the CDR3 is TGTGCCAGCAGTCCTCGGGAGGACCACTACTATGGCTACACCTTC. It is translated as CASSPREDHYYGYTF.

The chain employs TRBV2 and TRBJ1-1; the D is unclear. CDR3 length: 17 amino acids. Germline V CDR1 and CDR2: SNHLY, FYNNEI. The V end was cut by 2 bases, the J end by 0 bases, with 16 bases between. The CDR3 region is CASSEPGEGSMNTEAFF. For the CDR3, the DNA is TGTGCCAGCAGTGAACCCGGGGAGGGATCAATGAACACTGAAGCTTTCTTT. The full variable domain, in which reference TRBV2 and TRBJ1-1 provide the parts outside the CDR3, is EPEVTQTPSHQVTQMGQEVILRCVPISNHLYFYWYRQILGQKVEFLVSFYNNEISEKSEIFDDQFSVERPDGSNFTLKIRSTKLEDSAMYFCASSEPGEGSMNTEAFFGQGTRLTVV.

The V call is TRBV5-1, the J call TRBJ2-3, with 10 bases identical to TRBD2. Germline V gene sequence: CDR1 SGHRS, CDR2 YFSETQ. V shed 4 bases, J shed 0 bases, and the junction held 8 bases outside the gene matches. CDR3 length: 17 amino acids. In DNA, the CDR3 is TGCGCCAGCAGCCCTGCTAGCGGGGGAACTAGCACAGATACGCAGTATTTT. It specifies CASSPASGGTSTDTQYF.

The rearrangement links TRBV27 to TRBJ1-1; the D gene is possibly TRBD1 (5 bases). CDR1 and CDR2 from the germline V gene are MNHEY and SMNVEV (reference sequence). Trimming took 0 bases from V and 5 from J, leaving 10 bases between them. The CDR3 has 14 residues. The CDR3 DNA sequence: TGTGCCAGCAGTTTATCGATGGGGGTAACTGAAGCTTTCTTT. This encodes CASSLSMGVTEAFF.

The V gene is TRBV6-5, the J gene TRBJ2-7; D remains unclear. V was clipped by 6 bases and J by 4 bases, with 13 bases between them. Germline CDR1 and CDR2: MNHEY and SVGAGI. This CDR3 contains 13 residues. The CDR3 DNA is TGTGCCAGCAGGGGCGGAAGACGGTACGAGCAGTACTTC. It yields the protein CASRGGRRYEQYF.

This sequence joins TRBV6-4 and TRBJ2-2; 10 bases are shared with TRBD2. The CDR3 is made up of 16 amino acids. Germline V gives CDR1 MRHNA, CDR2 SNTAGT. Trimming at V came to 8 bases and at J to 7 bases, leaving 13 bases not matched to a gene. CDR3: CASLTSSGGGGGELFF. In DNA form, the CDR3 reads TGTGCCAGCCTCACCTCTAGCGGGGGTGGCGGCGGGGAGCTGTTTTTT.

This sequence joins TRBV5-4 and TRBJ1-1, with D unclear. Trimming left V 0 bases short and J 1 base short, with 4 bases between. Germline CDR1 is SGHNT and CDR2 is YYREEE (reference sequence). CDR3 size: 13 residues. CDR3 coding DNA: TGTGCCAGCAGCTTGGGTTGGAACACTGAAGCTTTCTTT. Encoded protein: CASSLGWNTEAFF.

The gene calls are TRBV30 and TRBJ1-6; D unclear. Trimming stripped 0 bases from V and 0 bases from J, with 6 bases between. Germline CDR1 and CDR2: GTSNPN and SVGIG (reference sequence). The CDR3 loop spans 15 amino acids. The CDR3 nucleotides read TGTGCCTGGAGTGTACCGAGCTCCTATAATTCACCCCTCCACTTT. The encoded protein is CAWSVPSSYNSPLHF.

The chain links TRBV5-6 to TRBJ1-2; D is perhaps TRBD1 (6 bases). Germline lookup yields CDR1 SGHDT and CDR2 YYEEEE. The CDR3 is 15 amino acids. The V end was cut by 1 base, the J end by 5 bases, with 15 bases between. The CDR3 protein is CASSLIRGRGYGYTF. The CDR3 bases are TGTGCCAGCAGCTTGATCCGGGGGCGCGGATATGGCTACACCTTC.

J is TRBJ2-3 and V is TRBV4-1, with 7 nucleotides matching TRBD2. V lost 4 bases, J lost 0 bases, and 4 bases stayed unmatched. This CDR3 spans 15 amino acids. From germline, CDR1 is MGHRA and CDR2 YSYEKL. Written as DNA, the CDR3 is TGCGCCAGCAGCCCTCCGGGGGGAAGCACAGATACGCAGTATTTT. Its translation: CASSPPGGSTDTQYF.

The chain is built from TRBV5-4 and TRBJ1-1; weak D call: TRBD1 (5 bases). Between the trimmed V and J ends, which lost 2 bases and 3 bases, there was a span of 17 bases. The CDR3 runs 16 residues. CDR1 is SGHNT and CDR2 is YYREEE in the germline V gene (reference sequence). In DNA form, the CDR3 reads TGTGCCAGCAGCTTAGGGACTGTGATGGGTGACACTGAAGCTTTCTTT. This translates into CASSLGTVMGDTEAFF.

The V and J genes are TRBV6-1 and TRBJ2-4; 7 nucleotides match TRBD1. V trimming: 8 bases; J trimming: 5 bases; junction bases outside the gene matches: 9. Germline V gene sequence: CDR1 MNHNS, CDR2 SASEGT. This CDR3 has 14 residues. The DNA of the CDR3 is TGTGCCAGCGAGAACAGGGGAAGCGAAAACATTCAGTACTTC. Amino acids: CASENRGSENIQYF.

This clone has only one observation. V and J are TRBV2 and TRBJ1-3; D perhaps matches TRBD1 (6 bases). CDR3 length equals 12 residues. The V gene lost 7 bases and the J gene lost 11 bases, with 15 bases spanning the gap. Germline V gene lookup returns CDR1 SNHLY and CDR2 FYNNEI. The CDR3 nucleotides read TGTGCCAGCATGACAGGCCTTGTCTCCATATATTTT. Encoded protein: CASMTGLVSIYF.

Comment on this clone: Relative to the germline gene, one junction end is altered; a read error may explain this. The chain combines TRBV7-7 with TRBJ2-5; no clear D gene. Germline V gene data show CDR1 as SSHAT and CDR2 as FNYEAQ (reference sequence). The CDR3 totals 13 residues. DNA of the CDR3: TGTGCTAGCAGCTTAGTGGTCGCGGAGACCCAGTACTTC. This translates into CASSLVVAETQYF.